A single sample is the source of the 15 T cell receptor beta chains below, sequenced in a study of T-cell reconstitution after alpha-beta-depleted transplantation in children. Preparing the TCRbeta library involved the use of unique molecular identifiers. TCRdb redid the calling of the PCR reads with MiXCR, one entry per CDR3 protein. The sample lists some 300,000 distinct CDR3 sequences, around 10% occurring once. The sample here was PBMCs, taken before TCRalphabeta/CD19-depleted stem cell transplant. Every receptor here comes from a boy less than two years old with acute myeloid leukemia, due to receive a stem cell transplant.

This clonotype was recorded a few times. The rearrangement joins TRBV7-8 to TRBJ1-5; the D gene is possibly TRBD1 (5 bases). Germline CDR1 is SGHVS and CDR2 is FQNEAQ. Deletions cut 7 bases from V and 6 bases from J, with 19 bases between. The CDR3 has 15 residues. The CDR3 sequence is CASNLRGEGSQPQHF. CDR3 DNA: TGTGCCAGCAACCTTCGGGGGGAAGGAAGTCAGCCCCAGCATTTT.

This clonotype was counted only a few times. The V call is TRBV6-5, the J call TRBJ2-3; maybe TRBD2 (6 bases). This CDR3 is 16 amino acids long. The ends were cut back, 1 base at V and 6 bases at J, with 17 bases in the middle. The germline V gene encodes CDR1 MNHEY and CDR2 SVGAGI. This chain's CDR3 is CASSYYSGRDGDTQYF. The CDR3 region has the DNA TGTGCCAGCAGTTACTATTCTGGGCGGGATGGGGATACGCAGTATTTT.

This clonotype occurred a few times. V gene TRBV7-9 combines with J gene TRBJ2-5; D is unclear. Germline V gene data show CDR1 as SEHNR and CDR2 as FQNEAQ (reference sequence). The germline V and J ends were trimmed by 3 bases and 4 bases, with 9 bases remaining between them. The CDR3 sequence is 13 residues long. CDR3 coding DNA: TGTGCCAGCAGCTTTAACAGTGGAGAGACCCAGTACTTC. This codes for CASSFNSGETQYF.

The J gene is TRBJ1-2, the V gene TRBV18; maybe TRBD1 (5 bases). The CDR3 runs 14 residues. Germline CDR1 is KGHSH and CDR2 is LQKENI. Deletions cut 3 bases from V and 6 bases from J, with 14 bases between. The CDR3 bases are TGTGCCAGCTCACCGCTGGCAGGGAGTCATGGCTACACCTTC. Encoded protein: CASSPLAGSHGYTF.

This clonotype was counted ten times or more. The V and J genes are TRBV29-1 and TRBJ2-7, with 7 bases fitting TRBD1. The CDR3 is 12 residues long. V dropped 7 bases and J dropped 4; count of bases not matched to a gene: 7. Germline CDR1 SQVTM, CDR2 ANQGSEA. As DNA, the CDR3 is TGCAGCGCCCGACAGGGTCCATACGAGCAGTACTTC. Residues: CSARQGPYEQYF.

The CDR3 DNA sequence: TGCAGCGTTCACCGCCTTCCCCACGAGCAGTACTTC. This gives the protein CSVHRLPHEQYF. The genes are TRBV29-1 and TRBJ2-7, with unresolved D. The ends were cut back, 5 bases at V and 5 bases at J, with 13 bases in the middle. CDR1 is SQVTM, CDR2 ANQGSEA, per germline. The CDR3 runs 12 residues.

This clonotype has ten or more counts. The V gene is TRBV24-1, the J gene TRBJ2-4; 7 bases align to TRBD2. The V gene end was trimmed by 1 base and the J gene end by 3 bases; junction bases not matched to a gene: 8. Germline V gene data show CDR1 as KGHDR and CDR2 as SFDVKD. The length of the CDR3 is 17 residues. The CDR3 DNA is TGTGCCACCAGTGATTTTCGGGGAGGGGTGGGCAAAAACATTCAGTACTTC. It codes for CATSDFRGGVGKNIQYF.

The chain couples TRBV28 to TRBJ2-2, with 7 bases identical to TRBD1. The V segment lost 6 bases and the J segment 5 bases; nucleotides outside the gene matches: 9. The CDR3 runs 15 residues. CDR1 and CDR2 (germline): MDHEN, SYDVKM. The DNA of the CDR3 is TGTGCCAGCAGAGGCGACAGGGCACATACCGGGGAGCTGTTTTTT. Translated: CASRGDRAHTGELFF.

This rearrangement joins TRBV9 to TRBJ1-1; 8 bases fit TRBD1. V was clipped by 3 bases and J by 5 bases; unmatched bases: 6. Germline loops: CDR1 SGDLS, CDR2 YYNGEE. This CDR3 is 14 amino acids long. In DNA form, the CDR3 reads TGTGCCAGCAGCGCAGGGGGCTCTGGTACTGAAGCTTTCTTT. Protein sequence: CASSAGGSGTEAFF.

This clonotype showed up many times. This rearrangement joins TRBV12-3 or TRBV12-4 to TRBJ1-5; unclear D gene. There are 13 residues in the CDR3. V shed 5 bases and J shed 7 bases, with 12 bases lying between them. The CDR3 reads CASSPSRTQPQHF. The CDR3 DNA reads TGTGCCAGCAGTCCTTCCCGAACCCAGCCCCAGCATTTT.

This clonotype was recorded at least ten times. The CDR3 region has the DNA TGTGCCAGCAGCCTCACCCAACCAGACCGCGGGGAGCTGTTTTTT. It is translated as CASSLTQPDRGELFF. This sequence joins TRBV4-2 and TRBJ2-2; D ambiguous. V was shortened by 4 bases and J by 7 bases, with 16 bases between the two germline ends. The CDR3 loop spans 15 amino acids. The V gene's germline CDR1 is LGHNA and CDR2 YNFKEQ.

Only a few counts were recorded for this clonotype. This sequence joins TRBV14 and TRBJ2-3; no clear D. The CDR3 totals 15 residues. CDR1 is SGHDN and CDR2 is FVKESK in the germline V gene. The V end was cut by 0 bases, the J end by 3 bases, with 10 bases between. CDR3 sequence reads: CASSQEGHPTDTQYF. The CDR3 DNA reads TGTGCCAGCAGCCAAGAGGGCCATCCTACAGATACGCAGTATTTT.

This clonotype was recorded a few times. V and J are TRBV20-1 and TRBJ2-1, with 9 nucleotides matching TRBD2. After removal of 3 bases from V and 6 bases from J, the junction contained 12 bases not matched to a gene. This CDR3 has 16 amino acids. The germline V gene has CDR1 DFQATT and CDR2 SNEGSKA (reference sequence). As DNA, the CDR3 is TGCAGTGCTAGTTTACTTAGACTAGCGGTAGTCAATGAGCAGTTCTTC. As protein: CSASLLRLAVVNEQFF.

This clonotype has a count of ten or more. The chain links TRBV5-1 to TRBJ2-3, with TRBD2 matching over 11 bases. CDR3 length: 17 residues. Unmatched junction bases numbered 12, after V lost 3 bases and J lost 6 bases. Germline CDR1 SGHRS, CDR2 YFSETQ. The CDR3 nucleotides are TGCGCCAGCAGCTGGGAGGGACTAGCGGTGAGCGTGGATACGCAGTATTTT. It translates to CASSWEGLAVSVDTQYF.

At least ten counts were recorded for this clonotype. The J gene is TRBJ2-3, the V gene TRBV28; 7 bases align to TRBD2. The J segment lost 3 bases and the V segment lost 7 bases, leaving 10 bases of the junction unmatched. CDR1 MDHEN and CDR2 SYDVKM come from the germline V gene. This CDR3 is 15 amino acids long. The CDR3 DNA reads as TGTGCCAGCAAGACAGCGGGACTACTTACAGATACGCAGTATTTT. Protein sequence: CASKTAGLLTDTQYF.